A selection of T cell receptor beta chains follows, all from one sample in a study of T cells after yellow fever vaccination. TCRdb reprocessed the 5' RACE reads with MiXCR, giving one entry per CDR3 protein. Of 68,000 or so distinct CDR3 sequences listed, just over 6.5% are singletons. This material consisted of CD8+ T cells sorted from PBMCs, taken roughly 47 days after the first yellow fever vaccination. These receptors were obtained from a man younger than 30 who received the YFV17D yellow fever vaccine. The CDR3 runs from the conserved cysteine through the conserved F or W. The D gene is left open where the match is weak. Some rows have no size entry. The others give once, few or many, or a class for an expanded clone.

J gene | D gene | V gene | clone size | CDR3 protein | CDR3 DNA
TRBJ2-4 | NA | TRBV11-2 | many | CASSPLQGPKNIQYF | TGTGCCAGCAGCCCCCTACAGGGACCCAAAAACATTCAGTACTTC
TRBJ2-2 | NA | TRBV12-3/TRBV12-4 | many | CASRPWWDTGELFF | TGTGCCAGCAGGCCATGGTGGGACACCGGGGAGCTGTTTTTT
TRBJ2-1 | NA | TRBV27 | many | CASSAYNEQFF | TGTGCCAGCAGTGCGTACAATGAGCAGTTCTTC
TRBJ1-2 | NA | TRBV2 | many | CASSSRGEDLGYTF | TGTGCCAGCAGTAGCAGGGGAGAAGATTTGGGCTACACCTTC
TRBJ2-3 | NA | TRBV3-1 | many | CASSPEQGGTDTQYF | TGTGCCAGCAGCCCAGAGCAAGGGGGAACAGATACGCAGTATTTT
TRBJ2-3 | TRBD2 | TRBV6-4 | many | CASSETGGAADTQYF | TGTGCCAGCAGTGAAACCGGGGGGGCCGCAGATACGCAGTATTTT
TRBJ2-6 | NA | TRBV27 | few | CASTQWGRPSSGANVLTF | TGTGCCAGCACCCAGTGGGGACGTCCGAGCTCTGGGGCCAACGTCCTGACTTTC
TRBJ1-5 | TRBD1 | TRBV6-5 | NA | CASRTGSSNQPQHF | TGTGCCAGCAGGACAGGGAGCAGCAATCAGCCCCAGCATTTT
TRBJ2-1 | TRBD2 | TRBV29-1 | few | CSAYGTSGVKNEQFF | TGCAGCGCCTATGGGACTAGCGGGGTCAAGAATGAGCAGTTCTTC
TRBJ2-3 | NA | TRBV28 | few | CASSLWGSPSTDTQYF | TGTGCCAGCAGTTTATGGGGGTCCCCTAGCACAGATACGCAGTATTTT
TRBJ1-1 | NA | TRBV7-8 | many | CASQGLTEAFF | TGTGCCAGCCAGGGGCTGACTGAAGCTTTCTTT
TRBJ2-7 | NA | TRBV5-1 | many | CASSPTLIYEQYF | TGCGCCAGCAGCCCAACCTTGATCTACGAGCAGTACTTC
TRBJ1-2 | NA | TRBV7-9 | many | CASSSGQIYGYTF | TGTGCCAGCAGCTCCGGACAGATTTATGGCTACACCTTC
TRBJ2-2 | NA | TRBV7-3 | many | CASSSPATESNTGELFF | TGTGCCAGCAGCTCTCCGGCGACAGAGTCGAACACCGGGGAGCTGTTTTTT
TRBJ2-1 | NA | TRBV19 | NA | CATTHMGPKTHSYNEQFF | TGTGCCACTACCCACATGGGACCAAAGACACACTCCTACAATGAGCAGTTCTTC
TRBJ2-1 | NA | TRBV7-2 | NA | CASSPRTYNEQFF | TGTGCCAGCAGCCCGCGGACTTACAATGAGCAGTTCTTC
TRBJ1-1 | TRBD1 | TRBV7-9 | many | CASSLGPGGLQAFF | TGTGCCAGCAGCTTAGGGCCAGGGGGGTTGCAAGCTTTCTTT
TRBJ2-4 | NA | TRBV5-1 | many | CASSLGKTDLNIQYF | TGCGCCAGCAGCTTGGGAAAGACGGACCTAAACATTCAGTACTTC